The entry below describes one T cell receptor beta chain. Its specificity is not known. Trimming left V 0 bases short and J 4 bases short, with 8 bases between. Per the germline V gene, CDR1 is SGHRS and CDR2 is YFSETQ. The CDR3 consists of 15 residues. The data stem from a study of shared clonotypes between healthy human individuals. Study-wide points: Non-shared clonotypes displayed generation probabilities falling below those of clonotypes present in all four donors.

Participating donors were healthy, HIV-negative adults free of recent acute infections or vaccinations. Every one of the donors was a Caucasian adult that lived in Nashville, Tennessee. Measured with immunoSEQ multiplex PCR; TCRdb has only the in-frame clones, and not every one. The sample contains around 510,000 clones, roughly 95% of which appear only once. V is TRBV5-1 and J is TRBJ2-6; D not certain. This sequence originates from a woman aged 30 to 39 in good health. The specimen was naive CD4+ T cells sorted from blood. As for subset: CD45RA+ positively selected. CDR3 protein: CASSLVLEGANVLTF. CDR3 coding DNA: TGCGCCAGCAGCTTGGTTCTGGAGGGGGCCAACGTCCTGACTTTC.